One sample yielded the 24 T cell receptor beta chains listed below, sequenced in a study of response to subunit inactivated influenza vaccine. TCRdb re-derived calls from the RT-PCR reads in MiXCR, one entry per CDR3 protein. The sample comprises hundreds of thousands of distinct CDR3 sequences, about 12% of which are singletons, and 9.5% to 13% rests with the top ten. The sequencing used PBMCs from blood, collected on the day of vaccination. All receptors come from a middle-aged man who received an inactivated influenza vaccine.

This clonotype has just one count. The CDR3 DNA sequence: TGTGCCAGCAGCGTAGCCCGGGGAGGTGAGCAGTTCTTC. Translation gives CASSVARGGEQFF. The chain links TRBV9 to TRBJ2-1; TRBD2 might be the D (6 bases). V was clipped by 0 bases and J by 9 bases, with 10 bases between them. The CDR3 length is 13 residues. The germline V gene encodes CDR1 SGDLS and CDR2 YYNGEE.

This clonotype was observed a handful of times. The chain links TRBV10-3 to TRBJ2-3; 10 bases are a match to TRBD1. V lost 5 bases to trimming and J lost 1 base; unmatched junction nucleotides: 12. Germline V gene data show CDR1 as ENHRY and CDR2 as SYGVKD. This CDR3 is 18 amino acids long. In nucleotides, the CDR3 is TGTGCCATCAGTCCGTCGTCCCGACAGGGGGCTCGCACAGATACGCAGTATTTT. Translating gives CAISPSSRQGARTDTQYF.

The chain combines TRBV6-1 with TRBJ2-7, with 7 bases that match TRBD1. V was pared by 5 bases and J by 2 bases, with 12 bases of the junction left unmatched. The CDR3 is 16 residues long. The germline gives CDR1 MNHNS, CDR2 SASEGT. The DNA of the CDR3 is TGTGCCAGCAGTCCACCGACGGGCAGGGGGACCTACGAGCAGTACTTC. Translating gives CASSPPTGRGTYEQYF.

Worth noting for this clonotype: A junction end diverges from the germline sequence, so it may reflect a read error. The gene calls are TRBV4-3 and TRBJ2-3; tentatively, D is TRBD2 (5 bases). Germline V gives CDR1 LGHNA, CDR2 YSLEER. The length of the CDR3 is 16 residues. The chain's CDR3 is CAISQGRGRSTDTQYF. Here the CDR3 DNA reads TGCGCCATCAGCCAAGGCCGGGGTAGAAGCACAGATACGCAGTATTTT.

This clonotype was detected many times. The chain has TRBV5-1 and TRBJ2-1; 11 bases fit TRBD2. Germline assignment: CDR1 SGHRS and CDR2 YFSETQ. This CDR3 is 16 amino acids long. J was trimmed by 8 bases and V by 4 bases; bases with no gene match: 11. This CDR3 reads CASSGWGSGGAYEQFF. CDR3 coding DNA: TGCGCCAGCAGCGGCTGGGGTAGCGGGGGGGCCTATGAGCAGTTCTTC.

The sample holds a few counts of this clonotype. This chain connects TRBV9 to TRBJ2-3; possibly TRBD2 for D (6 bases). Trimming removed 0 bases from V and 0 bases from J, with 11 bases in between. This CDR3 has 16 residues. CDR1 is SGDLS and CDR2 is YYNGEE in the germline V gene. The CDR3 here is CASSVGASVSTDTQYF. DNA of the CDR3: TGTGCCAGCAGCGTAGGCGCTAGCGTGAGCACAGATACGCAGTATTTT.

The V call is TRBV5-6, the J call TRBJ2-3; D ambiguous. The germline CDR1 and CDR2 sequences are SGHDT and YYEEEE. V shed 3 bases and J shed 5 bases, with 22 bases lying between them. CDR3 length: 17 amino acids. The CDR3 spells CASSSKPGSSVIDTQYF. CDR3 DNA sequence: TGTGCCAGCAGCTCGAAGCCCGGGTCCTCCGTAATAGATACGCAGTATTTT.

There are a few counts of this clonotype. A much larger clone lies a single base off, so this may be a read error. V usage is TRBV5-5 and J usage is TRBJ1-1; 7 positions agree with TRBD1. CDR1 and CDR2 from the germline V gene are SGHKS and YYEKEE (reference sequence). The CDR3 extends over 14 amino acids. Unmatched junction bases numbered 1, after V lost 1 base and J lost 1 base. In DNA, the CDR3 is TGTGCCAGCAGCTTGTACAGGGGGAACACTGAAGCTTTCTTT. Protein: CASSLYRGNTEAFF.

CDR3: CASSFSTGVADTQYF. CDR3 bases: TGTGCCAGCAGTTTTTCGACAGGGGTCGCAGATACGCAGTATTTT. This sequence joins TRBV5-6 and TRBJ2-3, with 8 positions matching TRBD1. The CDR3 sequence is 15 residues long. Germline-derived CDR1 and CDR2 are SGHDT and YYEEEE. V gave up 5 bases and J gave up 4 bases; unmatched junction bases: 9.

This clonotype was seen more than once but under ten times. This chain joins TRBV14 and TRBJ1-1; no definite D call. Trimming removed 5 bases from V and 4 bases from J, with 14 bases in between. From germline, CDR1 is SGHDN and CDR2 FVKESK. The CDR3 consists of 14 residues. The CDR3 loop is CASSTRPTSTEAFF. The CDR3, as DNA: TGTGCCAGCAGCACTCGTCCAACGAGCACTGAAGCTTTCTTT.

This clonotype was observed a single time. The CDR3 DNA reads as TGTGCCAGCAGCTCTGGACAGGGAGGAGGGGAGACCCAGTACTTC. As protein: CASSSGQGGGETQYF. This sequence joins TRBV7-3 and TRBJ2-5; 8 bases align to TRBD1. V lost 4 bases and J lost 5; bases outside the gene matches: 9. The CDR3 loop spans 15 amino acids. Germline V lookup: CDR1 SGHTA, CDR2 FQGTGA.

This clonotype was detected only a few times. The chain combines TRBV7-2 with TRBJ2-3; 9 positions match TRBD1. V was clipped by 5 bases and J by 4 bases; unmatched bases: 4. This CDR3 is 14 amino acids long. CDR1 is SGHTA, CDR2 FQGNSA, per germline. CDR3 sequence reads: CASSPRTGADTQYF. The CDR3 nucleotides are TGTGCCAGCAGCCCAAGGACAGGGGCAGATACGCAGTATTTT.

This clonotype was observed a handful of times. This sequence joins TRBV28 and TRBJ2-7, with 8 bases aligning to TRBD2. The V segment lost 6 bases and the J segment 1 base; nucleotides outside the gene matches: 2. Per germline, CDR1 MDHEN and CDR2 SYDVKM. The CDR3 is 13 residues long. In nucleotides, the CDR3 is TGTGCCAGCAGGGGACTAGGGTCCTACGAGCAGTACTTC. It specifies CASRGLGSYEQYF.

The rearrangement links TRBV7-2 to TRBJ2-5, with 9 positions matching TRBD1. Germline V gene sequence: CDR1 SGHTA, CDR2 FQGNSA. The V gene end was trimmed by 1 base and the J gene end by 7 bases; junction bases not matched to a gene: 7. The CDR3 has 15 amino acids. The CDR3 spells CASSLGTGVWGTQYF. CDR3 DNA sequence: TGTGCCAGCAGCTTAGGGACAGGGGTTTGGGGGACCCAGTACTTC.

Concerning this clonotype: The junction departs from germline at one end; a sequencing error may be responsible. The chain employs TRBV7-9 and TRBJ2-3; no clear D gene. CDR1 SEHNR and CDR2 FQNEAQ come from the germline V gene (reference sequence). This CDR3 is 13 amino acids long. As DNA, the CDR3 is TGTGCCAGCAGCTTAGTGGGCACAGTTACGCAGTATTTT. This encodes CASSLVGTVTQYF.

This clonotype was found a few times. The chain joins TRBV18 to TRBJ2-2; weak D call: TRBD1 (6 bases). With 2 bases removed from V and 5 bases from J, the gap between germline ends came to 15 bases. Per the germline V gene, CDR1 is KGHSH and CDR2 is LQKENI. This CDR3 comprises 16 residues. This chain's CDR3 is CASSPGTLLITGELFF. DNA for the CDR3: TGTGCCAGCTCACCAGGGACACTATTAATTACCGGGGAGCTGTTTTTT.

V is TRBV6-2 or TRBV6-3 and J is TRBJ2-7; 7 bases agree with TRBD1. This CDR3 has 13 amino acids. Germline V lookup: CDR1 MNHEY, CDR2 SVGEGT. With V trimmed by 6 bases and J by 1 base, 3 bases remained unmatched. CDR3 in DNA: TGTGCCAGCAGGGGGACAGTTTCCTACGAGCAGTACTTC. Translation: CASRGTVSYEQYF.

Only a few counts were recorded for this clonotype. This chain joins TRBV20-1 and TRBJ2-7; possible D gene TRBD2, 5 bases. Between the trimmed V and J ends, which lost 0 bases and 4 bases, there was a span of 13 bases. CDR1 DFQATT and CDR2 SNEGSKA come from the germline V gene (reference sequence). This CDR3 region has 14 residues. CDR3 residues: CSARELASIYEQYF. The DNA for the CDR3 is TGCAGTGCTAGAGAGCTAGCTTCAATTTACGAGCAGTACTTC.

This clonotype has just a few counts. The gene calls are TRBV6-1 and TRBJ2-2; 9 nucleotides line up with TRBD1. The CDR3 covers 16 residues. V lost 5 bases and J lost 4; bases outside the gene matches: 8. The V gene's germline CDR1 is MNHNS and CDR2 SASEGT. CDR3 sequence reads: CASSKPGQGSTGELFF. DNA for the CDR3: TGTGCCAGCAGTAAACCGGGACAGGGAAGCACCGGGGAGCTGTTTTTT.

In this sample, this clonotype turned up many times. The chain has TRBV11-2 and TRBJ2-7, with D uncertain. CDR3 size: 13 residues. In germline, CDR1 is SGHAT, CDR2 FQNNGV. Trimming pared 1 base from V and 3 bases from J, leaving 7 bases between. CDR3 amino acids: CASSLAQNYEQYF. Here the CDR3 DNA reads TGTGCCAGCAGCTTAGCCCAAAACTACGAGCAGTACTTC.

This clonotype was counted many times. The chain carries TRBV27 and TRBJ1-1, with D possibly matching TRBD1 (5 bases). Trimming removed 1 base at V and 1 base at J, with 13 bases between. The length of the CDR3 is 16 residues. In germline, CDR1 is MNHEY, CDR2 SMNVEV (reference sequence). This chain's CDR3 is CASSLWGRVSNTEAFF. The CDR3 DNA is TGTGCCAGCAGTTTATGGGGCAGGGTCTCGAACACTGAAGCTTTCTTT.

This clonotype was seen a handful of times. This CDR3 reads CASRPGTHYGYTF. The CDR3 nucleotides read TGTGCCAGCAGGCCCGGGACACACTATGGCTACACCTTC. V is TRBV4-2 and J is TRBJ1-2, with a weak D call TRBD1 (6 bases). With 6 bases removed from V and 3 bases from J, the gap between germline ends came to 11 bases. The CDR3 has 13 amino acids. Germline V gene sequence: CDR1 LGHNA, CDR2 YNFKEQ.

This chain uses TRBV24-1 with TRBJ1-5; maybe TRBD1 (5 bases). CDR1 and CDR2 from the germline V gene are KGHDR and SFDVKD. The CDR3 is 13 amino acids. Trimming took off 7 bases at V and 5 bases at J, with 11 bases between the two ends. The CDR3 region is CATSYGGYQPQHF. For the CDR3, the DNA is TGTGCCACCAGCTACGGGGGTTATCAGCCCCAGCATTTT.

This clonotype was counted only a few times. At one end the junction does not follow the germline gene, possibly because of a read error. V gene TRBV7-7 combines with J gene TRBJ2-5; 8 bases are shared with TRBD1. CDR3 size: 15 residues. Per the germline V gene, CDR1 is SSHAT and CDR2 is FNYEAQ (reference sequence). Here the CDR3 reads CASSLVGTGGETQYF. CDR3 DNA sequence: TGTGCTAGCAGCTTAGTCGGGACAGGTGGAGAGACCCAGTACTTC.